The rows below give T cell receptor beta chains drawn from one sample of a study of blood T cell repertoires in COVID-19. Profiling relied on immunoSEQ multiplex PCR, and the TCRdb table lists in-frame clones only, not all of them. Among 200,000 to 300,000 clones listed, approximately 89% were seen once. Sequenced sample: PBMCs or T cells enriched from blood (not recorded which). The receptor set was obtained from a woman between 18 and 30 years old who had recovered from COVID-19. Both conserved end residues are trimmed from each CDR3.

V	J	CDR3
TRBV9	TRBJ2-7	ASSVEPGTSYEQY
TRBV7-6	TRBJ2-1	ASSLVGRTPPYNEQF
TRBV30	TRBJ1-6	ACNGGANRSPLH
TRBV7-3	TRBJ1-1	ASSQGGPNTEAF
TRBV28	TRBJ1-1	ASSPRGATEAF
TRBV13	TRBJ1-3	ASSLNERTQPSGNTIY
TRBV7-2	TRBJ1-3	ASSHPPGAAGNTIY
TRBV4-1	TRBJ2-2	ASSHPPRTGLNTGELF
TRBV12-2	TRBJ2-1	ASRLARTSGYNEQF
TRBV5-1	TRBJ1-5	ASSLGQPNQPQH
TRBV5-1	TRBJ2-3	ASSLDRDLTDTQY
TRBV5-6	TRBJ2-5	ASSLVGGETQY
TRBV30	TRBJ2-3	AWSARLDTQY
TRBV28	TRBJ2-1	ASRGGRVYNEQF
TRBV12-3/TRBV12-4	TRBJ1-1	ASAPGQNTEAF
TRBV21-1	TRBJ1-4	ASSKNYATNEKLF
TRBV5-4	TRBJ2-5	ASSLSSGREVQGTQY
TRBV5-8	TRBJ2-7	ASSLVLAGGSYEQY
TRBV3-1/TRBV3-2	TRBJ2-4	ASSQRDKNIQY
TRBV6-5	TRBJ2-2	ASKGLANTGELF
TRBV7-8	TRBJ2-3	ASSLGGLPNTQY
TRBV9	TRBJ1-4	ASSVKAANEKLF